These T cell receptor beta chains were read from a single sample in a study of Ad26.COV2.S vaccination and SARS-CoV-2 variants. TCRdb's copy holds only in-frame clones and misses some; the assay was immunoSEQ multiplex PCR. The sample contains a few hundred thousand clones, around 87% of which appear only once. The sample consisted of peripheral blood, taken in a trial of Ad26.COV2.S vaccine versus placebo. Receptor source: a person between 18 and 60 years old who received the Ad26.COV2.S COVID-19 vaccine or a placebo. CDR3s include the opening cysteine and the closing phenylalanine or tryptophan. The order of the fields is CDR3 protein, CDR3 DNA, V gene, D gene, clone size, J gene. D genes are given only for firm matches. Not all rows give a size; the values are once, few, many and, for expanded clones, a class.

CASSPTGGALPYNSPLHF TGTGCCAGCTCACCCACCGGAGGGGCGCTCCCTTATAATTCACCCCTCCACTTT TRBV18 - - TRBJ1-6
CATSERERAGELFF TGTGCCACCAGTGAGAGGGAGAGGGCCGGGGAGCTGTTTTTT TRBV24-1 - - TRBJ2-2
CASRPGQGANSPLHF TGTGCCAGCAGACCTGGACAGGGGGCAAATTCACCCCTCCACTTT TRBV9 TRBD1 - TRBJ1-6
CASSIPGKAFF TGTGCCAGCAGTATACCGGGGAAAGCTTTCTTT TRBV27 - - TRBJ1-1
CASSTILLASYEQYF TGCGCCAGCAGCACAATTTTACTAGCGTCTTACGAGCAGTACTTC TRBV4-1 TRBD2 - TRBJ2-7
CASSRPWALETQYF TGTGCCAGCAGCCGTCCCTGGGCGTTGGAGACCCAGTACTTC TRBV6-2/TRBV6-3 - once TRBJ2-5
CASLRDPGELFF TGTGCCAGCCTACGGGACCCCGGGGAGCTGTTTTTT TRBV12-3/TRBV12-4 - - TRBJ2-2
CASSSWTSGGPETQYF TGTGCCAGCAGCAGTTGGACTAGCGGGGGGCCGGAGACCCAGTACTTC TRBV21-1 - - TRBJ2-5
CASSSDRGPGQPQHF TGTGCCAGCAGTTCCGACAGGGGGCCTGGTCAGCCCCAGCATTTT TRBV6-6 TRBD1 - TRBJ1-5
CAWSLQWHKSSYEQYF TGTGCCTGGAGCCTGCAGTGGCACAAGAGCTCCTACGAGCAGTACTTC TRBV30 - few TRBJ2-7
CASSPGPLTGNTEAFF TGTGCCAGCAGCCCTGGCCCCCTGACAGGGAACACTGAAGCTTTCTTT TRBV7-2 - - TRBJ1-1
CASSDIQGGGYTF TGTGCCAGCTCAGATATACAGGGTGGTGGCTACACCTTC TRBV18 - once TRBJ1-2
CASSLGFSTDTQYF TGTGCCAGCAGCCTAGGGTTTAGCACAGATACGCAGTATTTT TRBV3-1/TRBV3-2 - - TRBJ2-3
CASSGLAGVETQYF TGTGCCAGCAGCGGACTAGCGGGGGTAGAGACCCAGTACTTC TRBV2 TRBD2 - TRBJ2-5
CASSRDTEAFF TGTGCCAGCTCGAGGGACACTGAAGCTTTCTTT TRBV18 - - TRBJ1-1
CASSLRGTEKLFF TGTGCCAGCAGTCTGAGGGGGACTGAAAAACTGTTTTTT TRBV5-4 - - TRBJ1-4
CASSDGVQETQYF TGTGCCAGCAGTGATGGGGTCCAAGAGACCCAGTACTTC TRBV2 - - TRBJ2-5
CASSMSPTNTEAFF TGTGCCAGTAGTATGAGCCCGACGAACACTGAAGCTTTCTTT TRBV19 - once TRBJ1-1
CASSRLVGGAARTDTQYF TGTGCCAGCAGCCGATTAGTGGGGGGGGCAGCCCGCACAGATACGCAGTATTTT TRBV7-9 - - TRBJ2-3
CASSPGFNEQFF TGTGCCAGCAGCCCAGGTTTCAATGAGCAGTTCTTC TRBV11-3 - - TRBJ2-1
CASSESSGTGSYEQYF TGTGCCAGCAGTGAAAGTTCCGGGACAGGATCATACGAGCAGTACTTC TRBV6-1 TRBD1 many TRBJ2-7
CASSIGQGFNQPQHF TGTGCCAGTAGTATAGGGCAGGGATTCAATCAGCCCCAGCATTTT TRBV19 - - TRBJ1-5
CASTLGQGAYNEQFF TGTGCCAGCACCCTAGGACAGGGGGCCTACAATGAGCAGTTCTTC TRBV4-2 TRBD1 - TRBJ2-1
CASSVDGRGQGRRSSYEQYF TGTGCCAGCAGCGTAGATGGAAGGGGACAGGGGCGTAGGAGCTCCTACGAGCAGTACTTC TRBV9 TRBD1 - TRBJ2-7
CASSAPTGMVNYGYTF TGTGCCAGCAGCGCCCCGACAGGGATGGTAAACTATGGCTACACCTTC TRBV9 TRBD1 - TRBJ1-2
CASRPFNRVGYTF TGTGCCAGCAGACCATTTAACAGGGTCGGCTACACCTTC TRBV12-3/TRBV12-4 - - TRBJ1-2
CASGPGTGSGYNEQFF TGTGCTAGTGGTCCGGGGACAGGGAGTGGGTACAATGAGCAGTTCTTC TRBV12-5 TRBD1 once TRBJ2-1
CASSWGRSGGINEQFF TGTGCCAGCAGCTGGGGACGGAGCGGGGGTATCAATGAGCAGTTCTTC TRBV7-3 TRBD2 - TRBJ2-1
CASSQDWKGLNSPLHF TGCGCCAGCAGCCAAGATTGGAAGGGGCTTAATTCACCCCTCCACTTT TRBV4-3 - - TRBJ1-6
CASSFTGGPGEQFF TGTGCCAGCAGTTTCACTGGGGGGCCGGGTGAGCAGTTCTTC TRBV11-2 - - TRBJ2-1
CASTRNTEAFF TGTGCCAGCACCCGTAACACTGAAGCTTTCTTT TRBV12-3/TRBV12-4 - few TRBJ1-1
CASSLTPLGRDTEAFF TGTGCCAGCAGCTTAACTCCCTTGGGCAGGGACACTGAAGCTTTCTTT TRBV7-9 - few TRBJ1-1
CAYAQQGSYEQYF TGTGCCTACGCTCAACAGGGCTCCTACGAGCAGTACTTC TRBV2 - - TRBJ2-7
CASSRQTGDNQPQHF TGTGCCAGTAGTAGACAAACAGGGGACAATCAGCCCCAGCATTTT TRBV19 TRBD1 few TRBJ1-5
CASSGAGSFSDTQYF TGTGCCAGCAGTGGGGCGGGGAGTTTCTCAGATACGCAGTATTTT TRBV2 - - TRBJ2-3
CASSRGQGEKLFF TGTGCCAGCAGCCGTGGACAGGGAGAGAAACTGTTTTTT TRBV12-3/TRBV12-4 TRBD1 once TRBJ1-4
CASSYWAGEGVVANTGELFF TGTGCCAGCAGTTACTGGGCAGGAGAAGGGGTAGTGGCGAACACCGGGGAGCTGTTTTTT TRBV6-2/TRBV6-3 - - TRBJ2-2
CAWSLAGDIDEQFF TGTGCCTGGTCTCTAGCAGGGGATATAGATGAGCAGTTCTTC TRBV30 - - TRBJ2-1
CASSQQGDTQYF TGTGCCAGCAGTCAACAGGGGGATACGCAGTATTTT TRBV6-2/TRBV6-3 TRBD1 - TRBJ2-3
CASTPRGAYNEQFF TGTGCCAGTACCCCCCGGGGGGCATACAATGAGCAGTTCTTC TRBV19 - - TRBJ2-1
CASKGGTEAFF TGTGCTAGTAAGGGAGGGACTGAAGCTTTCTTT TRBV12-5 - - TRBJ1-1
CASSQGAYGYTF TGTGCCAGCAGCCAGGGGGCGTATGGCTACACCTTC TRBV6-5 TRBD1 many TRBJ1-2
CASGLSGGTNEKLFF TGTGCTAGTGGTTTGTCCGGGGGGACTAATGAAAAACTGTTTTTT TRBV12-5 - - TRBJ1-4
CASSQRGGYNEQFF TGTGCCTCCTCCCAGAGGGGGGGCTACAATGAGCAGTTCTTC TRBV10-3 - once TRBJ2-1
CASSTGVFSPLHF TGTGCCAGCAGCACAGGGGTGTTTTCACCCCTCCACTTT TRBV9 TRBD1 - TRBJ1-6
CASSWGPNYGYTF TGTGCCAGCAGTTGGGGGCCTAACTATGGCTACACCTTC TRBV27 - - TRBJ1-2
CASGLALFRRETQYF TGTGCTAGTGGTTTGGCACTCTTTAGGAGGGAGACCCAGTACTTC TRBV12-5 - - TRBJ2-5
CASSQDLELGEQYF TGCGCCAGCAGCCAAGATCTCGAACTAGGCGAGCAGTACTTC TRBV4-1 - - TRBJ2-7
CASREGGTDTQYF TGTGCCAGCAGGGAGGGTGGCACAGATACGCAGTATTTT TRBV28 - once TRBJ2-3
CASNAFNTEAFF TGTGCCAGCAACGCCTTTAACACTGAAGCTTTCTTT TRBV6-5 - - TRBJ1-1
CASSEMGTGGNEKLFF TGTGCCAGCAGTGAAATGGGGACAGGAGGTAATGAAAAACTGTTTTTT TRBV6-1 TRBD1 - TRBJ1-4
CASSLVMEAGELFF TGTGCCAGCAGCTTAGTAATGGAGGCCGGGGAGCTGTTTTTT TRBV11-2 - - TRBJ2-2
CAWSGGSVDEKLFF TGTGCCTGGAGTGGGGGGTCTGTGGATGAAAAACTGTTTTTT TRBV30 - - TRBJ1-4
CAWTPPGGGNTEAFF TGTGCCTGGACTCCCCCCGGGGGAGGGAACACTGAAGCTTTCTTT TRBV30 - - TRBJ1-1
CASSQGQVGYEQYF TGTGCCAGCAGCCAGGGACAGGTTGGGTACGAGCAGTACTTC TRBV3-1/TRBV3-2 TRBD1 - TRBJ2-7